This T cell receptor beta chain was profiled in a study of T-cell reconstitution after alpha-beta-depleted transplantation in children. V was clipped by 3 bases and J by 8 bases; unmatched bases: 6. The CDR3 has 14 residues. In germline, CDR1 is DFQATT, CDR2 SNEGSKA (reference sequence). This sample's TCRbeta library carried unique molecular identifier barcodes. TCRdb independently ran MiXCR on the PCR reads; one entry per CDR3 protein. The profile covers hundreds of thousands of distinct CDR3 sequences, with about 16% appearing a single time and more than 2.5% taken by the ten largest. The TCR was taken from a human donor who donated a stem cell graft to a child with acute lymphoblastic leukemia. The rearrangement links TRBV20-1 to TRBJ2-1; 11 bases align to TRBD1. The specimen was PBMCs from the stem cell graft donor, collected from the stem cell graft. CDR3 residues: CSASRDRGGDEQFF. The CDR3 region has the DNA TGCAGTGCTAGCCGGGACAGGGGGGGCGATGAGCAGTTCTTC.